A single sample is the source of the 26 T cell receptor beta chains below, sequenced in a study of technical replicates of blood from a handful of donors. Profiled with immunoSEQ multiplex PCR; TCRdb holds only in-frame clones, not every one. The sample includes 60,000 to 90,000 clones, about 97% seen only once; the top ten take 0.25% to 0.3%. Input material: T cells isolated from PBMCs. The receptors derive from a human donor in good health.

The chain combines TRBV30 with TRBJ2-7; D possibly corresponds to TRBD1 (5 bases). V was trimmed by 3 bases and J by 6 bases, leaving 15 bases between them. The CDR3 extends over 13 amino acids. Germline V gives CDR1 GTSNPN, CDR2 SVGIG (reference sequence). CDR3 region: CAWRGVGWGEQYF. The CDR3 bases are TGTGCCTGGAGAGGGGTAGGGTGGGGCGAGCAGTACTTC.

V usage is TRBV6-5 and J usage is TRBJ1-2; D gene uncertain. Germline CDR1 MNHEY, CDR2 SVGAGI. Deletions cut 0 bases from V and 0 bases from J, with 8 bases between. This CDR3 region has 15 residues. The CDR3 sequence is CASSYSAGTNYGYTF. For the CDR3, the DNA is TGTGCCAGCAGTTACTCAGCAGGAACTAACTATGGCTACACCTTC.

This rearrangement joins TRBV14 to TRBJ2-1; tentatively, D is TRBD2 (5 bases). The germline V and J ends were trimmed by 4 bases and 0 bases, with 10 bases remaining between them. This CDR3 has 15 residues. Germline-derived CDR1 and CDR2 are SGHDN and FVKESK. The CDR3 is CASSPGWSSYNEQFF. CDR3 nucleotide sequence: TGTGCCAGCAGCCCGGGGTGGAGCTCCTACAATGAGCAGTTCTTC.

CDR3 sequence: CASSLLAGEAPYNEQFF. The DNA for the CDR3 is TGTGCCAGCAGCCTCCTAGCGGGAGAGGCCCCCTACAATGAGCAGTTCTTC. V and J are TRBV11-3 and TRBJ2-1; 10 bases map to TRBD2. The CDR3 is 17 residues long. Per germline, CDR1 SGHNT and CDR2 YENEEA. The ends lost 5 bases at V and 2 bases at J; junction bases unmatched: 9.

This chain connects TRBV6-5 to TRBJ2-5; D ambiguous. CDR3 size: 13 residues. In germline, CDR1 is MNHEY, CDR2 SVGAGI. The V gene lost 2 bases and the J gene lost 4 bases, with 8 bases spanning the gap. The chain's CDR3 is CASSYDTLETQYF. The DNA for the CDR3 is TGTGCCAGCAGTTACGACACCTTAGAGACCCAGTACTTC.

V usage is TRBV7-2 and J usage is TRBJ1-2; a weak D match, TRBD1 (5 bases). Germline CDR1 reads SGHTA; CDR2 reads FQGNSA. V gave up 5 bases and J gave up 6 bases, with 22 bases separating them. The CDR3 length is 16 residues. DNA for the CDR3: TGTGCCAGCAGCGTAAAAACCGGGGGGGGTTTGGATGGCTACACCTTC. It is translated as CASSVKTGGGLDGYTF.

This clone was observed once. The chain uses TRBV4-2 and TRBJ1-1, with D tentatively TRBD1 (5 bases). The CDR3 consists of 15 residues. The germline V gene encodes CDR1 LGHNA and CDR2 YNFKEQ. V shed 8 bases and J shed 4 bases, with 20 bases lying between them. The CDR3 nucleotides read TGTGCCAGCCAGGACAATTTAATTAGTTCCACTGAAGCTTTCTTT. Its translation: CASQDNLISSTEAFF.

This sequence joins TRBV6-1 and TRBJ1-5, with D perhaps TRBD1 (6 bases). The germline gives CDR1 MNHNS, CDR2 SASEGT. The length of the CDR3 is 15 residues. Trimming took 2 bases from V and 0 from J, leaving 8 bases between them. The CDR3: CASSENRVSNQPQHF. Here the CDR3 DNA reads TGTGCCAGCAGTGAAAACAGGGTTAGCAATCAGCCCCAGCATTTT.

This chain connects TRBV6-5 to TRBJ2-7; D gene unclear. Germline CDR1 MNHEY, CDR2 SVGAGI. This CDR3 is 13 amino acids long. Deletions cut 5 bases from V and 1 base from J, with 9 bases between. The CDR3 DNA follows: TGTGCCAGCAGTCCGCCTGAGTCCTACGAGCAGTACTTC. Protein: CASSPPESYEQYF.

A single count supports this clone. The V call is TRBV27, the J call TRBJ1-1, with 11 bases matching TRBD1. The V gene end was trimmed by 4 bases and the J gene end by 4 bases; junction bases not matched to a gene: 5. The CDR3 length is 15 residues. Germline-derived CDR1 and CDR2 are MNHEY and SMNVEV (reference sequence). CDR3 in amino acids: CASSWTGGLSTEAFF. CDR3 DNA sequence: TGTGCCAGCAGTTGGACAGGGGGCTTGAGCACTGAAGCTTTCTTT.

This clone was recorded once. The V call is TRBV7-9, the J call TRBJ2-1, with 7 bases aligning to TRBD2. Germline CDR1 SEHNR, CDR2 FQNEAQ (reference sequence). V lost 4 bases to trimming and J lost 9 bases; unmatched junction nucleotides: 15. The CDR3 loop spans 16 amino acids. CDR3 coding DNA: TGTGCCAGCAGCTCCGGGACTAACTATTTGAAGGGTGAGCAGTTCTTC. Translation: CASSSGTNYLKGEQFF.

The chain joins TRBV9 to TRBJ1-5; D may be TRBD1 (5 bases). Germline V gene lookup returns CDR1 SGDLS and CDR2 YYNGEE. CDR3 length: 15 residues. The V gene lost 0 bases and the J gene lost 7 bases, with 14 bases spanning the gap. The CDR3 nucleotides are TGTGCCAGCAGCGTAGCAGGAGACAGAGGCCAGCCCCAGCATTTT. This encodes CASSVAGDRGQPQHF.

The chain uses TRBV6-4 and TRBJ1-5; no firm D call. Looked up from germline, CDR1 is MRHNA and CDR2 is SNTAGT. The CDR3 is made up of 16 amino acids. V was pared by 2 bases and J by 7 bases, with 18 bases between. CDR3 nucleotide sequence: TGTGCCAGCAGTGACGGTCGTAGCCCTCTAGGACAGCCCCAGCATTTT. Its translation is CASSDGRSPLGQPQHF.

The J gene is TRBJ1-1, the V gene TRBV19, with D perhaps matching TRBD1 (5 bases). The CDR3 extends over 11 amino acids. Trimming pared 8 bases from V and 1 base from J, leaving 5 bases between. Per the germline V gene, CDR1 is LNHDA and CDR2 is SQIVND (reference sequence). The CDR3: CASGANTEAFF. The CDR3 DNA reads TGTGCCAGTGGGGCGAACACTGAAGCTTTCTTT.

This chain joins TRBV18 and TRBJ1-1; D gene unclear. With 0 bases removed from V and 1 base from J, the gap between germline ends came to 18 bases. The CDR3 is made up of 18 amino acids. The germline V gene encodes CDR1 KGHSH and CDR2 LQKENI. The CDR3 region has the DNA TGTGCCAGCTCACCACCCCTTACGAGTTTCGCGGGGAACACTGAAGCTTTCTTT. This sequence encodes CASSPPLTSFAGNTEAFF. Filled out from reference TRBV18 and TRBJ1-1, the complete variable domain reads NAGVMQNPRHLVRRRGQEARLRCSPMKGHSHVYWYRQLPEEGLKFMVYLQKENIIDESGMPKERFSAEFPKEGPSILRIQQVVRGDSAAYFCASSPPLTSFAGNTEAFFGQGTRLTVV.

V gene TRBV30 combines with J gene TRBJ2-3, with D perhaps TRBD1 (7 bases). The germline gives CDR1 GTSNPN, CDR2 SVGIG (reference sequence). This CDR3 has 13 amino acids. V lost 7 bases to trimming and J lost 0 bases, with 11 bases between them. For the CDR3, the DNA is TGTGCCTCCCCAGGGGGGAGCACAGATACGCAGTATTTT. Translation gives CASPGGSTDTQYF.

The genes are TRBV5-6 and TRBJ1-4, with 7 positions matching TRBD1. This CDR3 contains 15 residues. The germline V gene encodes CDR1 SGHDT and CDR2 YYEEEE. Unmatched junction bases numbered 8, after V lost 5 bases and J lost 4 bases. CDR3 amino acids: CASSLEGGHNEKLFF. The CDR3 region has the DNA TGTGCCAGCAGTTTAGAAGGGGGCCATAATGAAAAACTGTTTTTT.

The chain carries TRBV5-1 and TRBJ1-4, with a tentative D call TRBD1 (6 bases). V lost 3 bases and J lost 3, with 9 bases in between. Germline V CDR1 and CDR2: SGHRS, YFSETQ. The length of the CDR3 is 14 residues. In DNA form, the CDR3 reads TGCGCCAGCAGCTATACAGGGCCTAATGAAAAACTGTTTTTT. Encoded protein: CASSYTGPNEKLFF.

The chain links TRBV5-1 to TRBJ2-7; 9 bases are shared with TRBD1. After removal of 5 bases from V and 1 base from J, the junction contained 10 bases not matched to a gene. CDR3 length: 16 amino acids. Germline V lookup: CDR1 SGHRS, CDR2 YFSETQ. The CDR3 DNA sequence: TGCGCCAGCAGACCCACCGGGACAGGGTATTCCTACGAGCAGTACTTC. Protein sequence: CASRPTGTGYSYEQYF.

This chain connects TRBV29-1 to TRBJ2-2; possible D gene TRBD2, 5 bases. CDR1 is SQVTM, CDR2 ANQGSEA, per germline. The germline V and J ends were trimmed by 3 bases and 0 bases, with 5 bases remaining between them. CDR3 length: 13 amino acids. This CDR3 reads CSVDGTNTGELFF. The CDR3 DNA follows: TGCAGCGTTGACGGGACGAACACCGGGGAGCTGTTTTTT.

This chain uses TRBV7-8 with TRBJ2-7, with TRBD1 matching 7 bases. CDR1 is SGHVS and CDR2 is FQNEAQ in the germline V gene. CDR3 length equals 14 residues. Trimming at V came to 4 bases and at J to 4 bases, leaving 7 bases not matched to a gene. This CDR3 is CASSSLGQAYEQYF. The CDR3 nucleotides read TGTGCCAGCAGCTCCTTAGGACAGGCTTACGAGCAGTACTTC.

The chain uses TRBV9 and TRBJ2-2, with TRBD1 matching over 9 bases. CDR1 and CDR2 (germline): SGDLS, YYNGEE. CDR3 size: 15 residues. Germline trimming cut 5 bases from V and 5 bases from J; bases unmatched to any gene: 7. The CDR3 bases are TGTGCCAGCAGGAATACAGGGGGCCATACCGGGGAGCTGTTTTTT. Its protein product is CASRNTGGHTGELFF.

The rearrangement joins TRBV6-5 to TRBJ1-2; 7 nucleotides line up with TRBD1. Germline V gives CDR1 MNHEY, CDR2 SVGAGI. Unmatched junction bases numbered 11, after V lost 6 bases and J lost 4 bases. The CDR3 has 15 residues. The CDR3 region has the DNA TGTGCCAGCAGAAGGGACAGAGGCATTATCTATGGCTACACCTTC. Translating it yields CASRRDRGIIYGYTF.

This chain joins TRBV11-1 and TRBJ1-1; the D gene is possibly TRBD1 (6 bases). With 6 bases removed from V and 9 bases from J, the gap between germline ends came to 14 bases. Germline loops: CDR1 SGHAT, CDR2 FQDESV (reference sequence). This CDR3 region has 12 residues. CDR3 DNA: TGTGCCAGCAGTTACCAGACAGGTCAAGCTTTCTTT. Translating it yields CASSYQTGQAFF.

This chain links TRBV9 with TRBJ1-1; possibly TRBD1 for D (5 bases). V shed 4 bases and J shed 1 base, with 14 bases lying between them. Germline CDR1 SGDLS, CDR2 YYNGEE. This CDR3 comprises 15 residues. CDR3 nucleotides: TGTGCCAGCAGCCCGTACCAGGGAAGGAACACTGAAGCTTTCTTT. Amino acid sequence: CASSPYQGRNTEAFF.

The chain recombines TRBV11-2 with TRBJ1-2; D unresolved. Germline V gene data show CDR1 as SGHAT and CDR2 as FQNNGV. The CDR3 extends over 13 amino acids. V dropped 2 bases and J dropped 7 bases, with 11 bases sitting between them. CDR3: CASSLFEGSGYTF. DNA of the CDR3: TGTGCCAGCAGCTTATTTGAGGGCTCTGGCTACACCTTC.